The rows below give T cell receptor beta chains drawn from one sample of a study of shared clonotypes between healthy human individuals. Using immunoSEQ multiplex PCR, the repertoire was profiled, and TCRdb retains in-frame clones only, with some absent. The sample contains about 510,000 clones, approximately 79% of which appear only once. The material sequenced was PBMCs. These receptors were collected from a woman aged 35 to 49 in good health. Some clones in this sample may be carry-over from other donors' samples. CDR3s include the opening cysteine and the closing phenylalanine or tryptophan. A D gene is named only where the DNA matches it firmly. Size is omitted from some rows. Given values are once, few, many or a class for expanded clones.

clone size: NA
CDR3 length: 15
D gene: TRBD2
V gene: TRBV7-2
J gene: TRBJ2-5
CDR3 DNA: TGTGCCAGCAGCCCCCTAGCGGGAGACCAAGAGACCCAGTACTTC
CDR3 protein: CASSPLAGDQETQYF

clone size: NA
CDR3 length: 16
D gene: NA
V gene: TRBV7-2
J gene: TRBJ2-2
CDR3 DNA: TGTGCCAGCAGCTTAGTGGGCGGAGGGAACACCGGGGAGCTGTTTTTT
CDR3 protein: CASSLVGGGNTGELFF

clone size: few
CDR3 length: 13
D gene: TRBD1
V gene: TRBV18
J gene: TRBJ2-7
CDR3 DNA: TGTGCCAGCTCAACCGGGACAGACTACGAGCAGTACTTC
CDR3 protein: CASSTGTDYEQYF

clone size: few
CDR3 length: 11
D gene: TRBD1
V gene: TRBV29-1
J gene: TRBJ1-1
CDR3 DNA: TGCAGCGTCGGGACAGCCACTGAAGCTTTCTTT
CDR3 protein: CSVGTATEAFF

clone size: NA
CDR3 length: 14
D gene: TRBD2
V gene: TRBV5-1
J gene: TRBJ2-1
CDR3 DNA: TGCGCCAGTCAAGGAGCGGGAGAGGCCGTTGAGCAGTTCTTC
CDR3 protein: CASQGAGEAVEQFF

clone size: NA
CDR3 length: 13
D gene: NA
V gene: TRBV7-7
J gene: TRBJ2-1
CDR3 DNA: TGTGCTAGCAGCCCCGACTTATACAATGAGCAGTTCTTC
CDR3 protein: CASSPDLYNEQFF

clone size: NA
CDR3 length: 14
D gene: TRBD1
V gene: TRBV7-2
J gene: TRBJ2-7
CDR3 DNA: TGTGCCAGCAGCCCAGGACAGGGTTTAAACGAGCAGTACTTC
CDR3 protein: CASSPGQGLNEQYF

clone size: many
CDR3 length: 15
D gene: NA
V gene: TRBV6-4
J gene: TRBJ1-1
CDR3 DNA: TGTGCCAGCAGTGACTCTGAGGACCCGAACACTGAAGCTTTCTTT
CDR3 protein: CASSDSEDPNTEAFF

clone size: NA
CDR3 length: 14
D gene: NA
V gene: TRBV5-1
J gene: TRBJ2-5
CDR3 DNA: TGCGCCAGCAGCCCGGGGACGGAACAAGAGACCCAGTACTTC
CDR3 protein: CASSPGTEQETQYF

clone size: once
CDR3 length: 13
D gene: NA
V gene: TRBV28
J gene: TRBJ2-5
CDR3 DNA: TGTGCCAGCAGTTTGGGGGGGGCACAGGGTGGGGACTTC
CDR3 protein: CASSLGGAQGGDF

clone size: many
CDR3 length: 13
D gene: TRBD1
V gene: TRBV30
J gene: TRBJ1-1
CDR3 DNA: TGTGCCTGGGCGGGACAGGGTTTTACTGAAGCTTTCTTT
CDR3 protein: CAWAGQGFTEAFF

clone size: once
CDR3 length: 15
D gene: NA
V gene: TRBV18
J gene: TRBJ2-7
CDR3 DNA: TGTGCCAGCTCACCACGGGATCTCGGCTCGACCGAGCAGTACTTC
CDR3 protein: CASSPRDLGSTEQYF

clone size: once
CDR3 length: 15
D gene: TRBD1
V gene: TRBV19
J gene: TRBJ2-1
CDR3 DNA: TGTGCCAGTAGTAGCGGGACAGGGGGATACAATGAGCAGTTCTTC
CDR3 protein: CASSSGTGGYNEQFF

clone size: NA
CDR3 length: 15
D gene: NA
V gene: TRBV5-1
J gene: TRBJ2-5
CDR3 DNA: TGCGCCAGCAGCTTGGGTGCCTATAGGAACAAGACCCAGTACTTC
CDR3 protein: CASSLGAYRNKTQYF

clone size: NA
CDR3 length: 12
D gene: NA
V gene: TRBV7-2
J gene: TRBJ2-3
CDR3 DNA: TGTGCCAGCAGTAACGCGGGAGATACGCAGTATTTT
CDR3 protein: CASSNAGDTQYF

clone size: NA
CDR3 length: 13
D gene: NA
V gene: TRBV29-1
J gene: TRBJ2-3
CDR3 DNA: TGCAGCGGGACCGGGAGACTCACAGATACGCAGTATTTT
CDR3 protein: CSGTGRLTDTQYF

clone size: NA
CDR3 length: 13
D gene: NA
V gene: TRBV25-1
J gene: TRBJ1-1
CDR3 DNA: TGTGCCAGCAGTGTGACAGCGAACACTGAAGCTTTCTTT
CDR3 protein: CASSVTANTEAFF

clone size: NA
CDR3 length: 18
D gene: NA
V gene: TRBV28
J gene: TRBJ1-5
CDR3 DNA: TGTGCCAGCAGTGCCGACCTCCAGGACAGCTATAGCAATCAGCCCCAGCATTTT
CDR3 protein: CASSADLQDSYSNQPQHF

clone size: NA
CDR3 length: 15
D gene: TRBD2
V gene: TRBV5-8
J gene: TRBJ2-7
CDR3 DNA: TGTGCCAGCAGCTTGGTTGGGACTAGCTCTTACGAGCAGTACTTC
CDR3 protein: CASSLVGTSSYEQYF

clone size: NA
CDR3 length: 12
D gene: TRBD1
V gene: TRBV5-8
J gene: TRBJ1-1
CDR3 DNA: TGTGCCAGCAGCCAACGACAGGGGCAAGCTTTCTTT
CDR3 protein: CASSQRQGQAFF

clone size: NA
CDR3 length: 15
D gene: NA
V gene: TRBV5-1
J gene: TRBJ1-5
CDR3 DNA: TGCGCCAGCAGCTTGGCGGGGGGTTTCAATCAGCCCCAGCATTTT
CDR3 protein: CASSLAGGFNQPQHF

clone size: NA
CDR3 length: 13
D gene: NA
V gene: TRBV6-1
J gene: TRBJ1-5
CDR3 DNA: TGTGCCACCCTACTTTCAAGGGATCAGCCCCAGCATTTT
CDR3 protein: CATLLSRDQPQHF

clone size: NA
CDR3 length: 15
D gene: TRBD1
V gene: TRBV19
J gene: TRBJ1-5
CDR3 DNA: TGTGCCAGTAGTATAGAAGGACAGGGCACTCAGCCCCAGCATTTT
CDR3 protein: CASSIEGQGTQPQHF

clone size: NA
CDR3 length: 17
D gene: TRBD2
V gene: TRBV14
J gene: TRBJ2-2
CDR3 DNA: TGTGCCAGCAGCCAGCCGGGACTAGCGGGAGTACTCGGGGAGCTGTTTTTT
CDR3 protein: CASSQPGLAGVLGELFF

clone size: NA
CDR3 length: 17
D gene: TRBD2
V gene: TRBV10-3
J gene: TRBJ2-7
CDR3 DNA: TGTGCCATCAGTGACCCGGGACTAGCGGAGAATTCCTACGAGCAGTACTTC
CDR3 protein: CAISDPGLAENSYEQYF

clone size: NA
CDR3 length: 15
D gene: TRBD2
V gene: TRBV19
J gene: TRBJ2-7
CDR3 DNA: TGTGCCAGTAGTCCTGGGACTAGCGGGAGGGGTGAGCAGTACTTC
CDR3 protein: CASSPGTSGRGEQYF

clone size: NA
CDR3 length: 16
D gene: TRBD1
V gene: TRBV10-3
J gene: TRBJ1-2
CDR3 DNA: TGTGCCATCAGTGAGTCGATCGTCAGGGGGCGTGATGGCTACACCTTC
CDR3 protein: CAISESIVRGRDGYTF

clone size: NA
CDR3 length: 17
D gene: TRBD2
V gene: TRBV7-3
J gene: TRBJ2-5
CDR3 DNA: TGTGCCAGCAGCTTAAGGGGACTAGCGGGAGGAGGAGAGACCCAGTACTTC
CDR3 protein: CASSLRGLAGGGETQYF

clone size: NA
CDR3 length: 15
D gene: TRBD1
V gene: TRBV11-1
J gene: TRBJ1-1
CDR3 DNA: TGTGCCAGCAGCCACGGGACAGGGCGGGACACTGAAGCTTTCTTT
CDR3 protein: CASSHGTGRDTEAFF

clone size: NA
CDR3 length: 14
D gene: TRBD1
V gene: TRBV28
J gene: TRBJ1-2
CDR3 DNA: TGTGCCAGCAGTGAAGGACAGGCTAACTATGGCTACACCTTC
CDR3 protein: CASSEGQANYGYTF

clone size: NA
CDR3 length: 15
D gene: NA
V gene: TRBV7-8
J gene: TRBJ2-1
CDR3 DNA: TGTGCCAGCAGCTTTCGGGAGGGGGCCGTTAATGAGCAGTTCTTC
CDR3 protein: CASSFREGAVNEQFF

clone size: NA
CDR3 length: 13
D gene: TRBD1
V gene: TRBV29-1
J gene: TRBJ2-7
CDR3 DNA: TGCAGCGTCCGAGGGACAGTTTATTACGAGCAGTACTTC
CDR3 protein: CSVRGTVYYEQYF

clone size: NA
CDR3 length: 13
D gene: NA
V gene: TRBV7-2
J gene: TRBJ1-2
CDR3 DNA: TGTGCCAGCAGCCAGGACAGCCAATATGGCTACACCTTC
CDR3 protein: CASSQDSQYGYTF

clone size: NA
CDR3 length: 15
D gene: TRBD2
V gene: TRBV27
J gene: TRBJ2-3
CDR3 DNA: TGTGCCAGCAGCCTCGGGACTAGCGGGCCCTATACGCAGTATTTT
CDR3 protein: CASSLGTSGPYTQYF

clone size: NA
CDR3 length: 12
D gene: TRBD1
V gene: TRBV28
J gene: TRBJ2-5
CDR3 DNA: TGTGCCAGCGGACAGGGACCCGGGACCCAGTACTTC
CDR3 protein: CASGQGPGTQYF

clone size: NA
CDR3 length: 14
D gene: NA
V gene: TRBV11-3
J gene: TRBJ2-1
CDR3 DNA: TGTGCCAGCAGCTTAGGTGGGTTGAACAATGAGCAGTTCTTC
CDR3 protein: CASSLGGLNNEQFF

clone size: NA
CDR3 length: 14
D gene: NA
V gene: TRBV6-1
J gene: TRBJ2-1
CDR3 DNA: TGTGCCAGCAGTGAAGCCTCCCCCTACAATGAGCAGTTCTTC
CDR3 protein: CASSEASPYNEQFF

clone size: NA
CDR3 length: 15
D gene: NA
V gene: TRBV18
J gene: TRBJ1-4
CDR3 DNA: TGTGCCAGCTCACCGGCCCTAGGCGGTAATGAAAAACTGTTTTTT
CDR3 protein: CASSPALGGNEKLFF

clone size: NA
CDR3 length: 13
D gene: TRBD2
V gene: TRBV19
J gene: TRBJ2-1
CDR3 DNA: TGTGCCATCGGACTAGCGGGAGTAAATGAGCAGTTCTTC
CDR3 protein: CAIGLAGVNEQFF

clone size: NA
CDR3 length: 15
D gene: TRBD1
V gene: TRBV19
J gene: TRBJ1-1
CDR3 DNA: TGTGCCAGTAGCGACAGGGGGGTAATGAACACTGAAGCTTTCTTT
CDR3 protein: CASSDRGVMNTEAFF

clone size: NA
CDR3 length: 16
D gene: TRBD1
V gene: TRBV28
J gene: TRBJ2-3
CDR3 DNA: TGTGCCAGCAGCAGCACCGGGACAGGGAGCACAGATACGCAGTATTTT
CDR3 protein: CASSSTGTGSTDTQYF

clone size: NA
CDR3 length: 14
D gene: NA
V gene: TRBV29-1
J gene: TRBJ2-3
CDR3 DNA: TGCAGCGTGGGGGCAGTTTGGGGCACAGATACGCAGTATTTT
CDR3 protein: CSVGAVWGTDTQYF

clone size: NA
CDR3 length: 12
D gene: NA
V gene: TRBV6-6
J gene: TRBJ2-7
CDR3 DNA: TGTGCCAGCAGCGACGGAACCTACGAGCAGTACTTC
CDR3 protein: CASSDGTYEQYF

clone size: few
CDR3 length: 15
D gene: TRBD1
V gene: TRBV6-1
J gene: TRBJ2-7
CDR3 DNA: TGTGCCAGCAGTGAGAAGACAGGGGGCTCCTACGAGCAGTACTTC
CDR3 protein: CASSEKTGGSYEQYF

clone size: NA
CDR3 length: 13
D gene: TRBD1
V gene: TRBV2
J gene: TRBJ2-7
CDR3 DNA: TGTGCCAGCCGGACAGGGGGCAGGTACGAGCAGTACTTC
CDR3 protein: CASRTGGRYEQYF

clone size: NA
CDR3 length: 13
D gene: NA
V gene: TRBV2
J gene: TRBJ1-4
CDR3 DNA: TGTGCCAGCCAGAGGGGATCGGGAGAAAAACTGTTTTTT
CDR3 protein: CASQRGSGEKLFF

clone size: NA
CDR3 length: 15
D gene: NA
V gene: TRBV4-1
J gene: TRBJ1-1
CDR3 DNA: TGCGCCAGCAGCCCTTCTAGGGGGGTGGGAACTGAAGCTTTCTTT
CDR3 protein: CASSPSRGVGTEAFF

clone size: NA
CDR3 length: 13
D gene: NA
V gene: TRBV28
J gene: TRBJ2-2
CDR3 DNA: TGTGCCAGCACAACCGCCAACACCGGGGAGCTGTTTTTT
CDR3 protein: CASTTANTGELFF

clone size: few
CDR3 length: 19
D gene: NA
V gene: TRBV14
J gene: TRBJ2-6
CDR3 DNA: TGTGCCAGCAGCTTACACGGGGGAAATTCGCTCTCTGGGGCCAACGTCCTGACTTTC
CDR3 protein: CASSLHGGNSLSGANVLTF

clone size: few
CDR3 length: 14
D gene: NA
V gene: TRBV18
J gene: TRBJ1-1
CDR3 DNA: TGTGCCAGCTCACCATGGGAGCAGGACACTGAAGCTTTCTTT
CDR3 protein: CASSPWEQDTEAFF

clone size: NA
CDR3 length: 16
D gene: NA
V gene: TRBV18
J gene: TRBJ2-7
CDR3 DNA: TGTGCCAGCTCAACAAACCTAGTGGGGAGTTCTTACGAGCAGTACTTC
CDR3 protein: CASSTNLVGSSYEQYF

clone size: many
CDR3 length: 13
D gene: NA
V gene: TRBV30
J gene: TRBJ2-3
CDR3 DNA: TGTGCCTGGAGTGTACGGGAGACAGATACGCAGTATTTT
CDR3 protein: CAWSVRETDTQYF

clone size: few
CDR3 length: 14
D gene: NA
V gene: TRBV9
J gene: TRBJ1-1
CDR3 DNA: TGTGCCAGCAGCGTCGGGTGGAGCAACACTGAAGCTTTCTTT
CDR3 protein: CASSVGWSNTEAFF

clone size: NA
CDR3 length: 15
D gene: TRBD1
V gene: TRBV19
J gene: TRBJ2-2
CDR3 DNA: TGTGCCAGTAGTCGGGACAGGAGATACACCGGGGAGCTGTTTTTT
CDR3 protein: CASSRDRRYTGELFF

clone size: NA
CDR3 length: 14
D gene: NA
V gene: TRBV5-1
J gene: TRBJ2-1
CDR3 DNA: TGCGCCAGCAGCTTCGGGACACAGGGAGGTGAGCAGTTCTTC
CDR3 protein: CASSFGTQGGEQFF

clone size: NA
CDR3 length: 16
D gene: NA
V gene: TRBV6-6
J gene: TRBJ2-2
CDR3 DNA: TGTGCCAGCAGCACCCGGAGAGGGACCTTCACCGGGGAGCTGTTTTTT
CDR3 protein: CASSTRRGTFTGELFF

clone size: NA
CDR3 length: 17
D gene: NA
V gene: TRBV5-8
J gene: TRBJ2-5
CDR3 DNA: TGTGCCAGCAGCCCCCCCCCGTGGGGAAATGGCGGGGAGACCCAGTACTTC
CDR3 protein: CASSPPPWGNGGETQYF

clone size: once
CDR3 length: 15
D gene: NA
V gene: TRBV28
J gene: TRBJ2-6
CDR3 DNA: TGTGCCAGCAGTTTTGGGGTGGTGGGGGCCAACGTCCTGACTTTC
CDR3 protein: CASSFGVVGANVLTF

clone size: NA
CDR3 length: 13
D gene: NA
V gene: TRBV19
J gene: TRBJ1-1
CDR3 DNA: TGTGCCAGCAGACAGCATATGAACACTGAAGCTTTCTTT
CDR3 protein: CASRQHMNTEAFF

clone size: NA
CDR3 length: 16
D gene: TRBD1
V gene: TRBV5-6
J gene: TRBJ2-5
CDR3 DNA: TGTGCCAGCAGCATACACGGACAGGCCCAACAAGAGACCCAGTACTTC
CDR3 protein: CASSIHGQAQQETQYF